The rows below give T cell receptor beta chains drawn from one sample of a study of sequential checkpoint blockade in melanoma. Assay: immunoSEQ multiplex PCR; the TCRdb copy retains only in-frame clones and omits some. The sample contains approximately 26,000 clones, roughly 80% of which appear only once. The sample was CD8+ T cells sorted from blood (inferred from file names), taken from a patient given nivolumab and ipilimumab in sequence. The receptors were sampled from a human donor with melanoma. Both conserved end residues are part of each CDR3. The order of the fields is clone size, V gene, J gene, D gene, CDR3 protein, CDR3 DNA. The D gene is left open where the match is weak. Not every row has a clone size; where given, it reads once, few, many or a size class.

abundance: .
v_gene: TRBV7-3
j_gene: TRBJ2-2
d_gene: TRBD1
CDR3aa: CASSLNRGTGELFF
CDR3nt: TGTGCCAGCAGCCTCAACAGGGGCACCGGGGAGCTGTTTTTT

abundance: .
v_gene: TRBV4-3
j_gene: TRBJ1-6
d_gene: .
CDR3aa: CASSQLTGDNSPLHF
CDR3nt: TGCGCCAGCAGCCAACTGACGGGGGATAATTCACCCCTCCACTTT

abundance: .
v_gene: TRBV4-1
j_gene: TRBJ2-1
d_gene: .
CDR3aa: CASSHELDNEQFF
CDR3nt: TGCGCCAGCAGCCATGAGTTAGACAATGAGCAGTTCTTC

abundance: .
v_gene: TRBV28
j_gene: TRBJ1-1
d_gene: .
CDR3aa: CASRAGPSSSGAFF
CDR3nt: TGTGCCAGCAGGGCTGGGCCAAGTAGTAGTGGAGCTTTCTTT

abundance: .
v_gene: TRBV5-8
j_gene: TRBJ1-1
d_gene: .
CDR3aa: CASSLRTDRAFF
CDR3nt: TGTGCCAGCAGCTTAAGGACGGACAGAGCTTTCTTT

abundance: .
v_gene: TRBV7-9
j_gene: TRBJ2-7
d_gene: .
CDR3aa: CAIRGLGGSPDYEQYF
CDR3nt: TGTGCCATCAGAGGACTCGGAGGGTCGCCTGACTACGAGCAGTACTTC

abundance: .
v_gene: TRBV7-9
j_gene: TRBJ1-1
d_gene: .
CDR3aa: CASSIQGTPNTEAFF
CDR3nt: TGTGCCAGCAGCATACAGGGAACGCCTAACACTGAAGCTTTCTTT

abundance: .
v_gene: TRBV19
j_gene: TRBJ2-2
d_gene: .
CDR3aa: CASSTAGAPNTGELFF
CDR3nt: TGTGCCAGTAGTACCGCGGGGGCCCCGAACACCGGGGAGCTGTTTTTT

abundance: few
v_gene: TRBV27
j_gene: TRBJ2-7
d_gene: .
CDR3aa: CASSFAGPPYEQYF
CDR3nt: TGTGCCAGCAGTTTTGCGGGCCCCCCCTACGAGCAGTACTTC

abundance: .
v_gene: TRBV4-3
j_gene: TRBJ2-1
d_gene: TRBD2
CDR3aa: CASSQEGTSGSYNEQFF
CDR3nt: TGCGCCAGCAGCCAAGAAGGGACTAGCGGCTCTTACAATGAGCAGTTCTTC

abundance: .
v_gene: TRBV6-4
j_gene: TRBJ1-6
d_gene: .
CDR3aa: CASSGGQSSPLHF
CDR3nt: TGTGCCAGCAGCGGCGGACAGTCTTCACCCCTCCACTTT

abundance: .
v_gene: TRBV13
j_gene: TRBJ2-7
d_gene: TRBD2
CDR3aa: CASSFPTSGSSYEQYF
CDR3nt: TGTGCCAGCAGCTTCCCTACTAGCGGGAGCTCCTACGAGCAGTACTTC

abundance: .
v_gene: TRBV29-1
j_gene: TRBJ2-5
d_gene: .
CDR3aa: CSVSSAGTFNF
CDR3nt: TGCAGCGTCAGCTCCGCCGGGACTTTCAACTTC

abundance: .
v_gene: TRBV18
j_gene: TRBJ2-4
d_gene: .
CDR3aa: CASSFGVAAKNIQYF
CDR3nt: TGTGCCAGCTCTTTCGGGGTGGCAGCCAAAAACATTCAGTACTTC

abundance: .
v_gene: TRBV9
j_gene: TRBJ1-1
d_gene: .
CDR3aa: CASSAPPGGPNTEAFF
CDR3nt: TGTGCCAGCAGCGCCCCCCCGGGGGGCCCGAACACTGAAGCTTTCTTT

abundance: .
v_gene: TRBV19
j_gene: TRBJ2-1
d_gene: .
CDR3aa: CASGGGVSSYNEQFF
CDR3nt: TGTGCCAGTGGGGGGGGCGTAAGCTCCTACAATGAGCAGTTCTTC

abundance: few
v_gene: TRBV7-9
j_gene: TRBJ2-6
d_gene: .
CDR3aa: CASSPPLSGANVLTF
CDR3nt: TGTGCCAGCAGCCCTCCCCTCTCTGGGGCCAACGTCCTGACTTTC

abundance: few
v_gene: TRBV18
j_gene: TRBJ1-5
d_gene: .
CDR3aa: CASSFQNLDFRGNQPQHF
CDR3nt: TGTGCCAGCTCATTTCAAAATCTGGATTTCAGGGGCAATCAGCCCCAGCATTTT

abundance: .
v_gene: TRBV10-2
j_gene: TRBJ2-7
d_gene: TRBD2
CDR3aa: CASSLAGESYEQYF
CDR3nt: TGCGCCAGCAGCCTAGCGGGGGAATCCTACGAGCAGTACTTC

abundance: .
v_gene: TRBV15
j_gene: TRBJ2-7
d_gene: .
CDR3aa: CATSTLLESYEQYF
CDR3nt: TGTGCCACCAGCACCCTACTAGAATCCTACGAGCAGTACTTC

abundance: .
v_gene: TRBV15
j_gene: TRBJ1-1
d_gene: .
CDR3aa: CATSRDQGSSTEAFF
CDR3nt: TGTGCCACCAGCAGAGATCAGGGCAGTAGCACTGAAGCTTTCTTT

abundance: once
v_gene: TRBV11-2
j_gene: TRBJ2-7
d_gene: .
CDR3aa: CASSLYEGFYEQYF
CDR3nt: TGTGCCAGCAGCTTATATGAGGGTTTCTACGAGCAGTACTTC

abundance: .
v_gene: TRBV14
j_gene: TRBJ1-2
d_gene: TRBD1
CDR3aa: CASSDTGDFYGYTF
CDR3nt: TGTGCCAGCAGCGACACAGGGGACTTCTATGGCTACACCTTC

abundance: .
v_gene: TRBV6-1
j_gene: TRBJ2-5
d_gene: .
CDR3aa: CASTYYQNPQETQYF
CDR3nt: TGTGCCAGCACCTACTATCAAAATCCCCAAGAGACCCAGTACTTC

abundance: .
v_gene: TRBV5-5
j_gene: TRBJ1-1
d_gene: .
CDR3aa: CASSLGEEAFF
CDR3nt: TGTGCCAGCAGCTTGGGCGAGGAGGCTTTCTTT

abundance: .
v_gene: TRBV19
j_gene: TRBJ2-7
d_gene: .
CDR3aa: CASAEAGLSYEQYF
CDR3nt: TGTGCCAGTGCGGAGGCGGGTCTCTCCTACGAGCAGTACTTC

abundance: .
v_gene: TRBV7-9
j_gene: TRBJ1-5
d_gene: .
CDR3aa: CASSSGGDFQPQHF
CDR3nt: TGTGCCAGCAGCTCGGGGGGGGATTTTCAGCCCCAGCATTTT

abundance: .
v_gene: TRBV4-3
j_gene: TRBJ2-7
d_gene: TRBD2
CDR3aa: CASSPGTSGSYEQYF
CDR3nt: TGCGCCAGCAGCCCGGGGACTAGCGGTTCCTACGAGCAGTACTTC

abundance: .
v_gene: TRBV29-1
j_gene: TRBJ2-7
d_gene: TRBD1
CDR3aa: CSVEGTGGEYEQYF
CDR3nt: TGCAGCGTTGAAGGGACAGGGGGCGAATACGAGCAGTACTTC

abundance: .
v_gene: TRBV4-3
j_gene: TRBJ2-2
d_gene: .
CDR3aa: CASSQDRTVNTGELFF
CDR3nt: TGCGCCAGCAGCCAAGACAGGACAGTCAACACCGGGGAGCTGTTTTTT

abundance: .
v_gene: TRBV19
j_gene: TRBJ1-1
d_gene: .
CDR3aa: CASTLGSSEAFF
CDR3nt: TGTGCCAGTACCCTAGGGAGCTCTGAAGCTTTCTTT

abundance: .
v_gene: TRBV5-1
j_gene: TRBJ1-3
d_gene: .
CDR3aa: CASSFAGFGNTIYF
CDR3nt: TGCGCCAGCAGCTTTGCAGGGTTTGGAAACACCATATATTTT

abundance: .
v_gene: TRBV7-9
j_gene: TRBJ1-2
d_gene: .
CDR3aa: CASSLGGDGYTF
CDR3nt: TGTGCCAGCAGCTTAGGGGGGGATGGCTACACCTTC

abundance: .
v_gene: TRBV4-1
j_gene: TRBJ2-3
d_gene: TRBD2
CDR3aa: CASSQEIHLRGAADTQYF
CDR3nt: TGCGCCAGCAGCCAAGAGATCCATCTGCGGGGGGCCGCAGATACGCAGTATTTT

abundance: once
v_gene: TRBV9
j_gene: TRBJ2-3
d_gene: .
CDR3aa: CASSVQGPTDTQYF
CDR3nt: TGTGCCAGCAGCGTTCAGGGGCCGACAGATACGCAGTATTTT

abundance: .
v_gene: TRBV7-2
j_gene: TRBJ2-1
d_gene: TRBD2
CDR3aa: CASSLTGGRADEQFF
CDR3nt: TGTGCCAGCAGCTTAACTGGCGGGAGGGCCGATGAGCAGTTCTTC

abundance: .
v_gene: TRBV6-5
j_gene: TRBJ2-7
d_gene: .
CDR3aa: CASSYSRIYEQYF
CDR3nt: TGTGCCAGCAGTTACTCCCGTATCTACGAGCAGTACTTC

abundance: .
v_gene: TRBV7-9
j_gene: TRBJ2-7
d_gene: .
CDR3aa: CASSPPGTYEQYF
CDR3nt: TGTGCCAGCAGCCCCCCCGGTACCTACGAGCAGTACTTC

abundance: .
v_gene: TRBV7-6
j_gene: TRBJ2-7
d_gene: TRBD1
CDR3aa: CASSSGQGPYEQYF
CDR3nt: TGTGCCAGCAGCTCGGGACAGGGCCCCTACGAGCAGTACTTC

abundance: .
v_gene: TRBV5-6
j_gene: TRBJ1-1
d_gene: .
CDR3aa: CASSLGRRPEAFF
CDR3nt: TGTGCCAGCAGCTTGGGCCGGCGGCCCGAAGCTTTCTTT